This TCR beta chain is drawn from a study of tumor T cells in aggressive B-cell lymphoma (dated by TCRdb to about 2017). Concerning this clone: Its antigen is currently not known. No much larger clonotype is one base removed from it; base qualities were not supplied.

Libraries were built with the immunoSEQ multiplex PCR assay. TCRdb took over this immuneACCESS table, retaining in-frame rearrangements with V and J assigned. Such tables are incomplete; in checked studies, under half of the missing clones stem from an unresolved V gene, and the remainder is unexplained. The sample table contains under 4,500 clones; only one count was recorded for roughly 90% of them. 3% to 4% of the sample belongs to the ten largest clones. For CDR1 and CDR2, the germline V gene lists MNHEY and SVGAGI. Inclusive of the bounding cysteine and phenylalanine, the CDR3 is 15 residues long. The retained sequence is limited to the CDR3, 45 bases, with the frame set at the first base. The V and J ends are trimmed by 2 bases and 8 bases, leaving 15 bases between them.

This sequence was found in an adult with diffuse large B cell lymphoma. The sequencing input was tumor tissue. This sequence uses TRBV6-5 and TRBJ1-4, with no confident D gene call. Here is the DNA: TGTGCCAGCAGTTACGGGCGGGGAGGTTTCGAAAAACTGTTTTTT. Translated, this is CASSYGRGGFEKLFF.